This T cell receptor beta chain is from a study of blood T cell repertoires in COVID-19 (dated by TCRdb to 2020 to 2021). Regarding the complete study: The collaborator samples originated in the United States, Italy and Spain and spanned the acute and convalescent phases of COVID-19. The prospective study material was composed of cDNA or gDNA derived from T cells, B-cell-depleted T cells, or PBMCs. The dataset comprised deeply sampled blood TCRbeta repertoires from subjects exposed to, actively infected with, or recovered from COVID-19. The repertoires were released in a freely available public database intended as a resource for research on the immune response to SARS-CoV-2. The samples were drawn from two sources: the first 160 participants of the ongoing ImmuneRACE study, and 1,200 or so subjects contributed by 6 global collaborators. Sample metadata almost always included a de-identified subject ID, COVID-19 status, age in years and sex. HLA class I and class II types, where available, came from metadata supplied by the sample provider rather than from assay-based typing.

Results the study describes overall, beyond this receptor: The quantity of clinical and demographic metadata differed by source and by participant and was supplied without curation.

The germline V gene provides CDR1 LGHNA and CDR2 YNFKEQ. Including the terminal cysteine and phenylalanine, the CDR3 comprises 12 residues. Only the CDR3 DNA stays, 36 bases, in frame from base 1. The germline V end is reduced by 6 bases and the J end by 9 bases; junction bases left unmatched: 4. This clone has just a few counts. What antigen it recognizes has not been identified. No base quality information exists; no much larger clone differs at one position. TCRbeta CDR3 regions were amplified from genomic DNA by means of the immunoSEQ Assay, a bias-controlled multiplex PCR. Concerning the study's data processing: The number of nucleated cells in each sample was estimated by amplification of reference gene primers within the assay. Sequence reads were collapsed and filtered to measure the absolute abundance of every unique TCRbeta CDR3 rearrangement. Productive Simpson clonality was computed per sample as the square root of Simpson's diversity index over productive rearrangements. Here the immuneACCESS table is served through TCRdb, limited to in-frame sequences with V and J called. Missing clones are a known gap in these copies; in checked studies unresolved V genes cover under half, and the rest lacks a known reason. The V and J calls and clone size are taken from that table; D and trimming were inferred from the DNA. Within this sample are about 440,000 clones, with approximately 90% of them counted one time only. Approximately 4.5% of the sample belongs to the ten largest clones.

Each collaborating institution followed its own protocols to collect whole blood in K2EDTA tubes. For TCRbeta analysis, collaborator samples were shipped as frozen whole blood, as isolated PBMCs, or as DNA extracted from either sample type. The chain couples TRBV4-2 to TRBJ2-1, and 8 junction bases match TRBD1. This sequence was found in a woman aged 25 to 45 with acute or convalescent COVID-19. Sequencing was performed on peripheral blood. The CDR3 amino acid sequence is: CASRAGGFEQFF. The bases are TGTGCCAGCAGGGCAGGGGGCTTTGAGCAGTTCTTC.